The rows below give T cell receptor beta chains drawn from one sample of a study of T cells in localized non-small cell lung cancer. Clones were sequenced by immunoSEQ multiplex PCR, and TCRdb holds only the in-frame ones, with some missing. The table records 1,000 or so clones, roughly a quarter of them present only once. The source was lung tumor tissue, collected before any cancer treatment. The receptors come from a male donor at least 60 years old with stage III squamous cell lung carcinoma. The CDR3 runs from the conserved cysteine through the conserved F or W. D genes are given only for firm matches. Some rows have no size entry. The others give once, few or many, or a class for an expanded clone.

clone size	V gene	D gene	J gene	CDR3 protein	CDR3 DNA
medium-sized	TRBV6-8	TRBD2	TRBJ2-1	CAISGGTSGGTIGYNEQFF	TGTGCCATCAGTGGTGGGACTAGCGGGGGAACAATCGGGTACAATGAGCAGTTCTTC
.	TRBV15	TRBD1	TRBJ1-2	CATSRAGQGHYGYTF	TGTGCCACCAGCAGAGCAGGACAGGGACACTATGGCTACACCTTC
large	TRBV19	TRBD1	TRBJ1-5	CASSRGQGNQPQHF	TGTGCCAGTAGTAGGGGACAGGGAAATCAGCCCCAGCATTTT
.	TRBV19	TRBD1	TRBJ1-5	CASSADRGRGSNQPQHF	TGTGCCAGTAGCGCGGACAGGGGGCGGGGAAGCAATCAGCCCCAGCATTTT
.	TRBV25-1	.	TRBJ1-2	CASSSSYSNYGYTF	TGTGCCAGCAGTTCTAGCTATTCTAACTATGGCTACACCTTC
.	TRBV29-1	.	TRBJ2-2	CSVRTVANTGELFF	TGCAGCGTTAGGACAGTTGCGAACACCGGGGAGCTGTTTTTT
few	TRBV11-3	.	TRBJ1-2	CASSYGGAAYGYTF	TGTGCCAGCAGCTATGGGGGGGCAGCCTATGGCTACACCTTC
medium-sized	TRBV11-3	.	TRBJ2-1	CASSPLDGGAHNEQFF	TGTGCCAGCAGCCCCCTTGACGGGGGCGCCCACAATGAGCAGTTCTTC
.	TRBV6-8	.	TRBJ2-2	CASSSSNTGELFF	TGTGCCAGCAGTTCATCGAACACCGGGGAGCTGTTTTTT
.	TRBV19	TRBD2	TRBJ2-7	CASSPLAGAVYEQYF	TGTGCCAGTAGCCCACTAGCGGGAGCGGTATACGAGCAGTACTTC
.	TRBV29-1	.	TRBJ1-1	CSVVEGGFTEAFF	TGCAGCGTCGTAGAAGGGGGGTTCACTGAAGCTTTCTTT
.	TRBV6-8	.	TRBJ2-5	CASSRDLQETQYF	TGTGCCAGCAGCCGGGACCTCCAAGAGACCCAGTACTTC
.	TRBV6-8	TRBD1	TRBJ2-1	CASKKTGNAYNEQFF	TGTGCCAGCAAAAAGACAGGGAATGCCTACAATGAGCAGTTCTTC
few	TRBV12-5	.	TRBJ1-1	CASGQQGGEAFF	TGTGCTAGTGGCCAACAGGGAGGTGAAGCTTTCTTT
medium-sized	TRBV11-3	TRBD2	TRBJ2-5	CASSLAGTSFGAQYF	TGTGCCAGCAGCTTGGCCGGGACTAGCTTCGGGGCCCAGTACTTC
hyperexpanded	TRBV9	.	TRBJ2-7	CASSPPPVASSYEQYF	TGTGCCAGCAGCCCCCCCCCGGTGGCGAGCTCCTACGAGCAGTACTTC
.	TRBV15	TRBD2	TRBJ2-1	CATSKLAGGSDEQFF	TGTGCCACCAGCAAACTAGCGGGAGGATCGGATGAGCAGTTCTTC
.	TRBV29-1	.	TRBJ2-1	CSVSPGGSSYNEQFF	TGCAGCGTTTCCCCCGGGGGTTCGTCCTACAATGAGCAGTTCTTC
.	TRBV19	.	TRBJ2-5	CASSWGTSGGETQYF	TGTGCCAGTAGTTGGGGGACTTCTGGAGGAGAGACCCAGTACTTC
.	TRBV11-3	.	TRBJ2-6	CASSLGGSGANVLTF	TGTGCCAGCAGCTTAGGGGGCTCTGGGGCCAACGTCCTGACTTTC
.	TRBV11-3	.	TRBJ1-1	CASSLRHANTEAFF	TGTGCCAGCAGCTTACGGCACGCGAACACTGAAGCTTTCTTT
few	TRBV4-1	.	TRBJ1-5	CASSQGVAGNQPQHF	TGCGCCAGCAGCCAAGGGGTAGCAGGGAATCAGCCCCAGCATTTT
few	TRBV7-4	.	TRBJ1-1	CASSLEGNTEAFF	TGTGCCAGCAGCTTAGAAGGGAACACTGAAGCTTTCTTT
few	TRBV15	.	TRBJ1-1	CATSRDWGNTEAFF	TGTGCCACCAGCAGAGATTGGGGAAACACTGAAGCTTTCTTT
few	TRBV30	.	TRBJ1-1	CAWSVRGPEAFF	TGTGCCTGGAGTGTACGGGGGCCTGAAGCTTTCTTT
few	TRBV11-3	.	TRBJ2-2	CASSLDGVDTGELFF	TGTGCCAGCAGCTTAGATGGGGTTGACACCGGGGAGCTGTTTTTT
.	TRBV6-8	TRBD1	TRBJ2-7	CASSYSLGQGVYEQYF	TGTGCCAGCAGTTACTCGTTGGGACAGGGTGTGTACGAGCAGTACTTC
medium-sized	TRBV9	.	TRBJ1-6	CASSGQTANNSPLHF	TGTGCCAGCAGCGGGCAGACAGCAAATAATTCACCCCTCCACTTT
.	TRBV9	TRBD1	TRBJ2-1	CASKGNRGIDNEQFF	TGTGCCAGCAAGGGTAACAGGGGGATTGACAATGAGCAGTTCTTC
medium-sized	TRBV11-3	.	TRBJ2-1	CASSLGTGYNEQFF	TGTGCCAGCAGCCTCGGTACAGGGTACAATGAGCAGTTCTTC
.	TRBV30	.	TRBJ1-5	CAWSVALGDSQHF	TGTGCCTGGAGTGTAGCCTTAGGGGATTCACAGCATTTT
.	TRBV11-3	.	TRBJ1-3	CASSLQGKVGNTIYF	TGTGCCAGCAGCCTTCAGGGTAAAGTGGGAAACACCATATATTTT
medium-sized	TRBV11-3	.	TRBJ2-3	CASSFGDPTDTQYF	TGTGCCAGCAGCTTCGGAGACCCCACAGATACGCAGTATTTT
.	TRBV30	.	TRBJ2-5	CASLRVGEETQYF	TGTGCCTCCCTCCGGGTCGGGGAAGAGACCCAGTACTTC
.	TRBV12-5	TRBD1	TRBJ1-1	CASGQQGGEAFF	TGTGCTAGTGGCCAACAGGGGGGGGAAGCTTTCTTT
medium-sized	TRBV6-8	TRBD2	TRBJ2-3	CASSPQGSGGAQDTQYF	TGTGCCAGCAGTCCCCAGGGTAGCGGGGGGGCCCAAGATACGCAGTATTTT
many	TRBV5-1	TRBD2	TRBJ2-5	CASSLNRLAGGEETQYF	TGCGCCAGCAGCTTGAATCGATTAGCGGGGGGGGAAGAGACCCAGTACTTC
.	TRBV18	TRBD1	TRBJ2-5	CASSQGAETQYF	TGTGCCAGCTCACAGGGGGCCGAGACCCAGTACTTC
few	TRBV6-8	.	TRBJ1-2	CASSYTANYGYTF	TGTGCCAGCAGTTACACCGCTAACTATGGCTACACCTTC
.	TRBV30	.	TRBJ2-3	CAWSVPGIPADTQYF	TGTGCCTGGAGTGTACCGGGCATACCGGCCGATACGCAGTATTTT
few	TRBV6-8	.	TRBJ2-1	CASSAEGPAYNEQFF	TGTGCCAGCAGTGCCGAGGGGCCGGCCTACAATGAGCAGTTCTTC